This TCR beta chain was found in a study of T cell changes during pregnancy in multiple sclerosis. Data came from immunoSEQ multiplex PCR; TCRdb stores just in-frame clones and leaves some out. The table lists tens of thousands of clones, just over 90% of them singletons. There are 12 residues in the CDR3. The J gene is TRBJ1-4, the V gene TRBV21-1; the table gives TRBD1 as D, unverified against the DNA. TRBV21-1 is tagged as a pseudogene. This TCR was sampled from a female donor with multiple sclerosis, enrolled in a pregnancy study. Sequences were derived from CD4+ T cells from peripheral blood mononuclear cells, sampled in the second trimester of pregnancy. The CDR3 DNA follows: TGTGCCAGCAGCGACAGTACGGAAAAACTGTTTTTT. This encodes CASSDSTEKLFF.